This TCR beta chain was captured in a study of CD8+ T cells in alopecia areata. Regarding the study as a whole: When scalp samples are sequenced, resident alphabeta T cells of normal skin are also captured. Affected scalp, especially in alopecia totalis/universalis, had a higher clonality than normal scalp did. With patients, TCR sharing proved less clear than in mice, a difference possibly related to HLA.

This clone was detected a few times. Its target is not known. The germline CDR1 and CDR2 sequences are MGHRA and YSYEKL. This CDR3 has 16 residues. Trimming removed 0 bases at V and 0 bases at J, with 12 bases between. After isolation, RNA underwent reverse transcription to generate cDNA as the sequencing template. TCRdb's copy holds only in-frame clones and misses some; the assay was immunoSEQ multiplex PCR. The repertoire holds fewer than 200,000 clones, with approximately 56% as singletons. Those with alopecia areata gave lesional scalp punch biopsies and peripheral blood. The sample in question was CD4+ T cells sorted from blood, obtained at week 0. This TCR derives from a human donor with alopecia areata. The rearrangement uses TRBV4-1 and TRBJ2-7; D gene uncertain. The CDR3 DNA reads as TGCGCCAGCAGCCAAGATCCCCAGACTCTCTCCTACGAGCAGTACTTC. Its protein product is CASSQDPQTLSYEQYF.